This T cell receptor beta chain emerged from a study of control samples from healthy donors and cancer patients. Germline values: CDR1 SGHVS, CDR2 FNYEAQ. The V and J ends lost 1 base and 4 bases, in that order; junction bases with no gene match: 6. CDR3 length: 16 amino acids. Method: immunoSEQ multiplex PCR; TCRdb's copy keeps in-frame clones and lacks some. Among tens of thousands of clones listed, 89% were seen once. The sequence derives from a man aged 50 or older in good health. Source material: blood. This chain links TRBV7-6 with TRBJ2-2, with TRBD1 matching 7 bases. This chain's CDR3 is CASSLGRQGSTGELFF. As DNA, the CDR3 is TGTGCCAGCAGCTTAGGGAGACAGGGTTCCACCGGGGAGCTGTTTTTT. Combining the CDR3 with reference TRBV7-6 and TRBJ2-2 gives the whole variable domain GAGVSQSPRYKVTKRGQDVALRCDPISGHVSLYWYRQALGQGPEFLTYFNYEAQQDKSGLPNDRFSAERPEGSISTLTIQRTEQRDSAMYRCASSLGRQGSTGELFFGEGSRLTVL.